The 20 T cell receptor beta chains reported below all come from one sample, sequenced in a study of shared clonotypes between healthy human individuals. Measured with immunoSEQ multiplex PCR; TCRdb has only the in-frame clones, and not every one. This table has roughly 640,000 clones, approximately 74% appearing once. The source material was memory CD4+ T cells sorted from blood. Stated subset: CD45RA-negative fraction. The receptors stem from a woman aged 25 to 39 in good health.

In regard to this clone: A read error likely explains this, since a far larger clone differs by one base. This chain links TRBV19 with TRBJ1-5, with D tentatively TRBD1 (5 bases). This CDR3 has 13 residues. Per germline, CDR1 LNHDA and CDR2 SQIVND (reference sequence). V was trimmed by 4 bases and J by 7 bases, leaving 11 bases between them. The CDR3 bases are TGTGCCAGTAGTAGAACAAGGGACCAGCCCCAGCATTTT. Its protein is CASSRTRDQPQHF.

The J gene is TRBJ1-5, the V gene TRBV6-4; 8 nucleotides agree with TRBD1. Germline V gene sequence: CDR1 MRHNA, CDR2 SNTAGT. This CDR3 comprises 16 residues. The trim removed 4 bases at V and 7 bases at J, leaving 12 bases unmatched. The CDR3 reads CASSGPPDRAQQPQHF. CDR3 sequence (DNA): TGTGCCAGCAGTGGCCCCCCGGACAGGGCGCAACAGCCCCAGCATTTT.

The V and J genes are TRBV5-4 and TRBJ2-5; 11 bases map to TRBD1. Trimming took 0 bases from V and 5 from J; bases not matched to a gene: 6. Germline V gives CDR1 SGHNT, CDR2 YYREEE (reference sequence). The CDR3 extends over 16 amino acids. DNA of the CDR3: TGTGCCAGCAGCTTGGGGACAGGGGGCGTGGGGGAGACCCAGTACTTC. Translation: CASSLGTGGVGETQYF.

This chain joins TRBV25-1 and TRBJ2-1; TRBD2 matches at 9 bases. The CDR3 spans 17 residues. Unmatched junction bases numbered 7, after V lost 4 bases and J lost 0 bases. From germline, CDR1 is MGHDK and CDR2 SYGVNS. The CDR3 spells CASSGGPTSGSYNEQFF. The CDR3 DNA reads TGTGCCAGCAGTGGAGGACCGACTAGCGGCTCCTACAATGAGCAGTTCTTC.

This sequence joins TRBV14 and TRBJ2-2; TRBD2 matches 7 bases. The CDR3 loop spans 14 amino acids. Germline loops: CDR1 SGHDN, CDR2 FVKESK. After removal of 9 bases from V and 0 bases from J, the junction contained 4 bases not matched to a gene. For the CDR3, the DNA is TGTGCCAGTAAGCGGGACGCGAACACCGGGGAGCTGTTTTTT. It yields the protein CASKRDANTGELFF.

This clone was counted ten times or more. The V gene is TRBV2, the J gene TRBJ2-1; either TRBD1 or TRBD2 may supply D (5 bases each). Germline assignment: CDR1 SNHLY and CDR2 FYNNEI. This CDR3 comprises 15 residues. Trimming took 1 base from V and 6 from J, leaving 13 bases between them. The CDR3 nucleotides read TGTGCCAGCAGTGAAGTGGGGACCCCCCCCAATGAGCAGTTCTTC. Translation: CASSEVGTPPNEQFF.

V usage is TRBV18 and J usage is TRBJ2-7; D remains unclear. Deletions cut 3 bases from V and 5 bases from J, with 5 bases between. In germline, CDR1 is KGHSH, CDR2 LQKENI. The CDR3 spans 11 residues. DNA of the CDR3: TGTGCCAGCTCACCGAAGAACGAGCAGTACTTC. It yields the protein CASSPKNEQYF.

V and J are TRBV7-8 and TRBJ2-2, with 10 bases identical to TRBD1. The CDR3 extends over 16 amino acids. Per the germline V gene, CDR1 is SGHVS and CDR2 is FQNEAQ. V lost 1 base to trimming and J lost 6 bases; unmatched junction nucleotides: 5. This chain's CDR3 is CASSLVYGTGAGELFF. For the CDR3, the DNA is TGTGCCAGCAGCTTAGTATATGGGACAGGGGCCGGGGAGCTGTTTTTT.

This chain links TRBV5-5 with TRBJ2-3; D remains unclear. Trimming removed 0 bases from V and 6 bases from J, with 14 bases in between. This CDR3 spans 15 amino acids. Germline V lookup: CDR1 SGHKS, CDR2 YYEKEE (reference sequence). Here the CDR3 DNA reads TGTGCCAGCAGCTTGGGCCTCACGGTTTTGGATACGCAGTATTTT. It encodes CASSLGLTVLDTQYF.

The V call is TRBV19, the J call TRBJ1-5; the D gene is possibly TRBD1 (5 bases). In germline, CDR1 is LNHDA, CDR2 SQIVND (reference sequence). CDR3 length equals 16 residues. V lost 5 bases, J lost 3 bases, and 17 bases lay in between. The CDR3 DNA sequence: TGTGCCAGTAGTCCCCAGAGGGGAGTCTCCAATCAGCCCCAGCATTTT. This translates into CASSPQRGVSNQPQHF.

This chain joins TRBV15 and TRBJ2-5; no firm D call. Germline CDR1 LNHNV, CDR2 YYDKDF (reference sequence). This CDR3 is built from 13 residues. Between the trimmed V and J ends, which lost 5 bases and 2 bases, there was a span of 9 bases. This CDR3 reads CATSSTSQETQYF. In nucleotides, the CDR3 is TGTGCCACCAGCTCTACTTCTCAAGAGACCCAGTACTTC.

CDR3 nucleotide sequence: TGTGCCAGCCGCGGAGATAGGGCCCTCAGCTACGAGCAGTACTTC. It is translated as CASRGDRALSYEQYF. V gene TRBV7-2 combines with J gene TRBJ2-7; D not certain. CDR3 size: 15 residues. In germline, CDR1 is SGHTA, CDR2 FQGNSA. Between the trimmed V and J ends, which lost 8 bases and 3 bases, there was a span of 20 bases.

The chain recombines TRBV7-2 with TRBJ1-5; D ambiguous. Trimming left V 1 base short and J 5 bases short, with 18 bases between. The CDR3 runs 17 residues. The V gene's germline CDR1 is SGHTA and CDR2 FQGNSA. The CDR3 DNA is TGTGCCAGCAGCTTAGTCGCCTCCCCGACTTACTATCAGCCCCAGCATTTT. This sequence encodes CASSLVASPTYYQPQHF.

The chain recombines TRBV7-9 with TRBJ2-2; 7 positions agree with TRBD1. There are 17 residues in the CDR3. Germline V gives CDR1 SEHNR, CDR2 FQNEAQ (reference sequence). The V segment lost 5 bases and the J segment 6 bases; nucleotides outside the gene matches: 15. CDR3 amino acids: CASSPGRQGLVPGELFF. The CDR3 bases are TGTGCCAGCAGCCCCGGCCGACAGGGTCTGGTCCCCGGGGAGCTGTTTTTT.

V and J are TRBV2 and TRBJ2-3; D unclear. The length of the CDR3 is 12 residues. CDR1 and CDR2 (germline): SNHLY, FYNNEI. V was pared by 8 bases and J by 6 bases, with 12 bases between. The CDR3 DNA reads TGTGCCAGCCAGGTCCCTGTTGATACGCAGTATTTT. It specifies CASQVPVDTQYF.

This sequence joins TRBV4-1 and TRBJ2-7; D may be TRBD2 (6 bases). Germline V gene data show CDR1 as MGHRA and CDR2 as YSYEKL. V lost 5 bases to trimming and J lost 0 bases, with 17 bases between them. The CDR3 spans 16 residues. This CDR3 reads CASSSGEVGDSYEQYF. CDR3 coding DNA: TGCGCCAGCAGCTCCGGGGAGGTGGGGGACTCCTACGAGCAGTACTTC.

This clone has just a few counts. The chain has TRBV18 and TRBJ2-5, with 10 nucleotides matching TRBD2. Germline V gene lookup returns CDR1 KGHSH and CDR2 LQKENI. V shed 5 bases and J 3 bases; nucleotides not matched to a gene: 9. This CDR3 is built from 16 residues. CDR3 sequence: CASSSSLAGGKETQYF. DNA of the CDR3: TGTGCCAGCTCATCATCCTTAGCGGGAGGTAAAGAGACCCAGTACTTC.

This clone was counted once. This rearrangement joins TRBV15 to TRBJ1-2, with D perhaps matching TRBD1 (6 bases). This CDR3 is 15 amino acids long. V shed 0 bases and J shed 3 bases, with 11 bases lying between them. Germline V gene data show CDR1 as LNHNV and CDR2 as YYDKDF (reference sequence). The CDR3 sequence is CATSREATGYYGYTF. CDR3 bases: TGTGCCACCAGCAGAGAGGCCACAGGGTACTATGGCTACACCTTC.

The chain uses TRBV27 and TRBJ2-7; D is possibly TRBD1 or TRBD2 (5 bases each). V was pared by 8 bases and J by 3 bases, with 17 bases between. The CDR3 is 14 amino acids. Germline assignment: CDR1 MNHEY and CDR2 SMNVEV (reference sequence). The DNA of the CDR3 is TGTGCCAGCGGTGCGTGGGGACCCCTCTACGAGCAGTACTTC. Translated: CASGAWGPLYEQYF.

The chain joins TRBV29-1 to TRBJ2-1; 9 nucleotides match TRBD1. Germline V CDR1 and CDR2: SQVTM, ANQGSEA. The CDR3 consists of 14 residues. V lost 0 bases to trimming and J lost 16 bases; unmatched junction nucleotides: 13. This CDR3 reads CSVEDRLHGTGTFF. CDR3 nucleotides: TGCAGCGTTGAAGATAGGTTGCATGGGACAGGGACATTCTTC.